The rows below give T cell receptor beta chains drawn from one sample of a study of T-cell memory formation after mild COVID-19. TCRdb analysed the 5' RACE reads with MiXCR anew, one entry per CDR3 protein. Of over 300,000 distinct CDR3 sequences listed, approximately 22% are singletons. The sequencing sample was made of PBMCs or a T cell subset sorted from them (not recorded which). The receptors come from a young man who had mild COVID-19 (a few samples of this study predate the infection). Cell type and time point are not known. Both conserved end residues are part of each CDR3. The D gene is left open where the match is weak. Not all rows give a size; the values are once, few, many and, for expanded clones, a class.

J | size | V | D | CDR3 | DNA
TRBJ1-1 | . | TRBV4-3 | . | CASSQDSSGASAFF | TGCGCCAGCAGCCAAGATTCTAGTGGAGCGTCAGCTTTCTTT
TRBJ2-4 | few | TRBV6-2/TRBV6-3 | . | CASSLGAKNIQYF | TGTGCCAGCAGTTTGGGGGCCAAAAACATTCAGTACTTC
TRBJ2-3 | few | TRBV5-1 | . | CASSLYGVSTDTQYF | TGCGCCAGCAGCTTGTACGGGGTTAGCACAGATACGCAGTATTTT
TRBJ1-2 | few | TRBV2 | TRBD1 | CASRQGSNYGYTF | TGTGCCAGCAGACAGGGGTCTAACTATGGCTACACCTTC
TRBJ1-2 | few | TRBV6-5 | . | CASRQTYYGYTF | TGTGCCAGCAGACAGACTTACTATGGCTACACCTTC
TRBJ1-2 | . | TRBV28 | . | CASLDSYYGYTF | TGTGCCAGCCTTGACAGTTACTATGGCTACACCTTC
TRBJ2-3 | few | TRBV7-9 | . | CASNLASPTTDTQYF | TGTGCCAGCAACCTAGCATCCCCTACCACAGATACGCAGTATTTT
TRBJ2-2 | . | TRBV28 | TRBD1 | CATVMYRGLSGELFF | TGTGCCACTGTGATGTACAGGGGGCTATCCGGGGAGCTGTTTTTT
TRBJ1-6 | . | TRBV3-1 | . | CASSQDRGGHSPLHF | TGTGCCAGCAGCCAAGATAGGGGGGGCCACTCACCCCTCCACTTT
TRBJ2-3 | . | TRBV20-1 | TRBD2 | CSAGGLAGGSASTDTQYF | TGCAGTGCCGGCGGTTTGGCGGGGGGGTCGGCTAGCACAGATACGCAGTATTTT
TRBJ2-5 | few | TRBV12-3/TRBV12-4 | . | CASSPRVRKETQYF | TGTGCCAGCAGTCCCAGGGTAAGGAAAGAGACCCAGTACTTC
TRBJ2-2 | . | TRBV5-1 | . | CASSYPGHLSARELFF | TGCGCCAGCAGCTACCCGGGACATCTTAGTGCGCGGGAGCTGTTTTTT
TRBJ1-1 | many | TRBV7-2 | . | CASSLSAGRTEAFF | TGTGCCAGCAGCTTAAGTGCAGGGAGAACTGAAGCTTTCTTT
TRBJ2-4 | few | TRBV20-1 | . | CSAIHIGKNIQYF | TGCAGTGCTATACATATCGGCAAAAACATTCAGTACTTC
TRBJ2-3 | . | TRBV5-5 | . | CASSFSFLAQYF | TGTGCCAGCAGCTTCTCCTTTCTGGCGCAGTATTTT
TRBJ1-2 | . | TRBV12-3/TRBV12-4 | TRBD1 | CASDGQGSTF | TGTGCCAGCGATGGACAGGGGAGCACCTTC
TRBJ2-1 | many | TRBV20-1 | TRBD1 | CSASGGQGIYNEQFF | TGCAGTGCTAGTGGGGGACAGGGTATCTACAATGAGCAGTTCTTC
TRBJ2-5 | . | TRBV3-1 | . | CASSQAAGGVETQYF | TGTGCCAGCAGCCAGGCCGCCGGTGGCGTGGAGACCCAGTACTTC
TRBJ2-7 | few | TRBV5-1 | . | CASSLDSGKGYEQYF | TGCGCCAGCAGCTTGGATTCCGGGAAGGGCTACGAGCAGTACTTC
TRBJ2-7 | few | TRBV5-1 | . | CASSLGRGYNEQYF | TGCGCCAGCAGCTTGGGCAGGGGATATAACGAGCAGTACTTC
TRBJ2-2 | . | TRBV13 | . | CASRPGLNTGELFF | TGTGCCAGCAGGCCGGGACTCAACACCGGGGAGCTGTTTTTT
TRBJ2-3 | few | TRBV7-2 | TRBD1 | CASSSRTGGGGPQYF | TGTGCCAGCAGCTCCCGTACAGGGGGAGGCGGGCCGCAGTATTTT
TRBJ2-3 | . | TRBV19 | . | CASSMDNTDTQYF | TGTGCCAGTAGTATGGACAACACAGATACGCAGTATTTT
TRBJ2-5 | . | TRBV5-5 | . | CASSRENGETQYF | TGTGCCAGCAGTCGTGAAAACGGAGAGACCCAGTACTTC
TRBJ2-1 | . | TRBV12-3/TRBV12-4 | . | CASIRTPSYNEQFF | TGTGCCAGCATTAGGACGCCCTCCTACAATGAGCAGTTCTTC
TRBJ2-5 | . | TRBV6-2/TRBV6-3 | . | CASSWSREGTQYF | TGTGCCAGCAGTTGGAGCCGCGAGGGGACCCAGTACTTC
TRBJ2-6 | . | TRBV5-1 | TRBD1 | CASSTDAGQGPNVLTF | TGCGCCAGCAGCACCGACGCGGGACAGGGACCCAACGTCCTGACTTTC
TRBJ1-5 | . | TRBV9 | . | CASSVAGGGPYHNQPQHF | TGTGCCAGCAGCGTAGCTGGAGGGGGGCCCTATCACAATCAGCCCCAGCATTTT